One sample yielded the 9 T cell receptor beta chains listed below, sequenced in a study of response to subunit inactivated influenza vaccine. TCRdb redid the calling of the RT-PCR reads with MiXCR, one entry per CDR3 protein. The data hold 430,000 or so distinct CDR3 sequences, with about 10% observed a single time. Sequenced here: PBMCs from blood, sampled 35 to 45 days after vaccination. These receptors were taken from a man between 50 and 59 years old who received an inactivated influenza vaccine.

This clonotype was picked up a small number of times. This rearrangement joins TRBV11-2 to TRBJ1-1, with a weak D call TRBD1 (5 bases). V was clipped by 4 bases and J by 0 bases, with 12 bases between them. This CDR3 contains 15 residues. Germline V gives CDR1 SGHAT, CDR2 FQNNGV. CDR3: CASSSSDRLNTEAFF. As DNA, the CDR3 is TGTGCCAGCAGCTCGTCAGACAGATTGAACACTGAAGCTTTCTTT. Supplemented by reference TRBV11-2 and TRBJ1-1, the full variable domain reads EAGVAQSPRYKIIEKRQSVAFWCNPISGHATLYWYQQILGQGPKLLIQFQNNGVVDDSQLPKDRFSAERLKGVDSTLKIQPAKLEDSAVYLCASSSSDRLNTEAFFGQGTRLTVV.

This clonotype was counted many times. J is TRBJ2-3 and V is TRBV27; D may correspond to TRBD1 or TRBD2 (7 bases each). The CDR3 extends over 14 amino acids. Germline CDR1 is MNHEY and CDR2 is SMNVEV (reference sequence). V lost 9 bases and J 7 bases, leaving 20 bases between the germline ends. The CDR3 region is CASSGGAQRYTQYF. The CDR3 DNA reads TGTGCCAGTTCAGGGGGGGCGCAACGGTATACGCAGTATTTT.

This clonotype has only a few counts. The chain is built from TRBV5-1 and TRBJ2-7, with 8 bases that match TRBD2. Germline V gives CDR1 SGHRS, CDR2 YFSETQ. This CDR3 has 18 residues. Trimming at V came to 0 bases and at J to 1 base, leaving 12 bases not matched to a gene. Here the CDR3 reads CASSLASNSGSWSYEQYF. DNA of the CDR3: TGCGCCAGCAGCTTGGCCTCAAACAGCGGGAGTTGGTCCTACGAGCAGTACTTC. Full variable domain (rest looked up from reference TRBV5-1 and TRBJ2-7): KAGVTQTPRYLIKTRGQQVTLSCSPISGHRSVSWYQQTPGQGLQFLFEYFSETQRNKGNFPGRFSGRQFSNSRSEMNVSTLELGDSALYLCASSLASNSGSWSYEQYFGPGTRLTVT.

This clonotype was seen more than once but under ten times. The chain joins TRBV7-2 to TRBJ2-3; D is ambiguous. Germline V gives CDR1 SGHTA, CDR2 FQGNSA. V lost 1 base and J 0 bases, leaving 8 bases between the germline ends. The CDR3 has 15 amino acids. The CDR3 bases are TGTGCCAGCAGCTTAGATCCGATAAGCACAGATACGCAGTATTTT. Translating gives CASSLDPISTDTQYF.

This clonotype has more than one count but fewer than ten. Germline is not matched at one junction end, which may reflect a read error. The chain couples TRBV6-2 or TRBV6-3 to TRBJ2-1, with 9 bases aligning to TRBD1. CDR1 and CDR2 (germline): MNHEY, SVGEGT. This CDR3 is built from 12 residues. CDR3 loop: CASTYGTGEQFF. Written as DNA, the CDR3 is TGTGCCAGCACTTACGGGACAGGGGAGCAGTTCTTC.

This clonotype was counted at least ten times. The chain combines TRBV5-1 with TRBJ2-2; weak D call: TRBD2 (6 bases). Germline-derived CDR1 and CDR2 are SGHRS and YFSETQ. This CDR3 region has 15 residues. V shed 4 bases and J shed 3 bases, with 13 bases lying between them. CDR3 nucleotide sequence: TGCGCCAGCAGCCAACTGACTAGAGACACCGGGGAGCTGTTTTTT. Residues: CASSQLTRDTGELFF.

There are many counts of this clonotype. V is TRBV7-8 and J is TRBJ2-7, with TRBD2 identical over 9 bases. Trimming cost V 5 bases and J 1 base; bases outside gene matches: 6. The CDR3 spans 15 residues. Germline loops: CDR1 SGHVS, CDR2 FQNEAQ. CDR3 DNA sequence: TGTGCCAGCAGCCGAGGACTAGCGACATCCTACGAGCAGTACTTC. Its protein is CASSRGLATSYEQYF.

The chain has TRBV7-9 and TRBJ2-7, with 10 bases identical to TRBD1. Trimming removed 6 bases from V and 5 bases from J; junction bases left unmatched: 13. Germline V gene data show CDR1 as SEHNR and CDR2 as FQNEAQ (reference sequence). The CDR3 runs to 16 residues. The CDR3 DNA sequence: TGTGCCAGCAGTCGTACCCCGGGACAGGGGTTCAACGAGCAGTACTTC. This translates into CASSRTPGQGFNEQYF.

For this clonotype: This sequence may be a read error, since a much larger clone differs from it by one base. The genes are TRBV12-3 or TRBV12-4 and TRBJ2-7; 10 bases match TRBD2. CDR3 length: 13 amino acids. The J segment lost 4 bases and the V segment lost 10 bases, leaving 7 bases of the junction unmatched. CDR3 bases: TGTGCCAACAGACCTAGCGGGAGTTACGAGCAGTACTTC. Residues: CANRPSGSYEQYF.